The 17 T cell receptor beta chains below all came from one sample that was sequenced in a study of OX40 agonist ivuxolimab in advanced cancers. The protocol was immunoSEQ multiplex PCR, while the TCRdb copy is restricted to in-frame clones and leaves out a portion. Among 65,000 to 75,000 clones, about 81% were seen once, and the ten largest hold less than 0.55%. The sample was CD4+ or CD8+ T cells sorted from blood, taken in a trial of the OX40 agonist ivuxolimab. These receptors were collected from an adult with an advanced solid tumor such as melanoma, head and neck, liver or kidney cancer.

The V call is TRBV18, the J call TRBJ1-5; D unresolved. V was trimmed by 6 bases and J by 3 bases, leaving 9 bases between them. From germline, CDR1 is KGHSH and CDR2 LQKENI. This CDR3 has 13 residues. The CDR3 DNA is TGTGCCAGCTCCTTAATGGACAATCAGCCCCAGCATTTT. Translating it yields CASSLMDNQPQHF.

This chain connects TRBV2 to TRBJ1-2; 7 bases are a match to TRBD1. After removal of 2 bases from V and 0 bases from J, the junction contained 9 bases not matched to a gene. This CDR3 contains 17 residues. Germline-derived CDR1 and CDR2 are SNHLY and FYNNEI. DNA for the CDR3: TGTGCCAGCAGTGAACGACAGGGAGGTCAAACTAACTATGGCTACACCTTC. This encodes CASSERQGGQTNYGYTF.

The count of this clone is one. The chain uses TRBV18 and TRBJ1-1; TRBD1 matches 7 bases. There are 14 residues in the CDR3. V was clipped by 6 bases and J by 4 bases; unmatched bases: 8. Germline CDR1 and CDR2: KGHSH and LQKENI. As DNA, the CDR3 is TGTGCCAGCTCCCCAACGACAGGGTCCACTGAAGCTTTCTTT. Translation gives CASSPTTGSTEAFF.

The chain uses TRBV27 and TRBJ2-1, with D perhaps TRBD1 (5 bases). The CDR3 contains 15 residues. V was pared by 3 bases and J by 7 bases, with 16 bases between. Germline loops: CDR1 MNHEY, CDR2 SMNVEV (reference sequence). CDR3 coding DNA: TGTGCCAGCAGTTTTCAGGGCCCGACCCTGAATGAGCAGTTCTTC. It is translated as CASSFQGPTLNEQFF.

This clone has just a few counts. CDR3 sequence: CASSSRGSNQPQHF. The CDR3, as DNA: TGTGCCAGCAGCTCCAGGGGTAGCAATCAGCCCCAGCATTTT. The chain uses TRBV7-2 and TRBJ1-5; perhaps TRBD1 as D (6 bases). The CDR3 length is 14 residues. V was clipped by 4 bases and J by 0 bases, with 7 bases between them. CDR1 is SGHTA and CDR2 is FQGNSA in the germline V gene.

V gene TRBV7-2 combines with J gene TRBJ2-2, with D unclear. The CDR3 sequence is 13 residues long. Germline values: CDR1 SGHTA, CDR2 FQGNSA. Trimming took 4 bases from V and 5 from J, leaving 8 bases between them. CDR3 bases: TGTGCCAGCAGCTCACGTTTGACCGGGGAGCTGTTTTTT. This translates into CASSSRLTGELFF.

This sequence joins TRBV5-8 and TRBJ2-5; D may match TRBD1 or TRBD2 (5 bases each). The V gene lost 0 bases and the J gene lost 9 bases, with 9 bases spanning the gap. The germline CDR1 and CDR2 sequences are SGHTS and YDEGEE. CDR3 length: 12 residues. The CDR3 reads CASSLVMGAQYF. CDR3 sequence (DNA): TGTGCCAGCAGCTTGGTTATGGGGGCCCAGTACTTC.

This clone was seen a handful of times. V and J are TRBV5-5 and TRBJ1-5; tentatively, D is TRBD1 (6 bases). The CDR3 runs to 16 residues. Trimming took 4 bases from V and 6 from J, leaving 20 bases between them. Per germline, CDR1 SGHKS and CDR2 YYEKEE (reference sequence). The CDR3 loop reads CASSPTGYEVTQPQHF. In DNA form, the CDR3 reads TGTGCCAGCAGCCCCACAGGGTACGAAGTTACTCAGCCCCAGCATTTT.

This chain uses TRBV11-3 with TRBJ2-2; D remains unclear. Germline assignment: CDR1 SGHNT and CDR2 YENEEA. Trimming took off 1 base at V and 7 bases at J, with 7 bases between the two ends. This CDR3 spans 13 amino acids. CDR3 nucleotide sequence: TGTGCCAGCAGCTTAGTCCCTAACGGGGAGCTGTTTTTT. Amino acids: CASSLVPNGELFF. The full variable domain, rest sourced from reference TRBV11-3 and TRBJ2-2, is EAGVVQSPRYKIIEKKQPVAFWCNPISGHNTLYWYLQNLGQGPELLIRYENEEAVDDSQLPKDRFSAERLKGVDSTLKIQPAELGDSAVYLCASSLVPNGELFFGEGSRLTVL.

The V gene is TRBV28, the J gene TRBJ2-5, with 9 bases identical to TRBD2. CDR3 length: 16 residues. V lost 3 bases and J lost 2; bases outside the gene matches: 7. Germline V lookup: CDR1 MDHEN, CDR2 SYDVKM. The CDR3 DNA reads TGTGCCAGCAGTTTTGGGCGACTAGCGGAGCAAGAGACCCAGTACTTC. Amino acid sequence: CASSFGRLAEQETQYF.

The chain links TRBV7-3 to TRBJ1-2, with 12 bases lining up with TRBD1. The trim removed 5 bases at V and 8 bases at J, leaving 12 bases unmatched. This CDR3 region has 16 residues. Germline-derived CDR1 and CDR2 are SGHTA and FQGTGA. The DNA for the CDR3 is TGTGCCAGCAGCCAAGCACCGGGACAGGGGGCAAAAGGCTACACCTTC. Translated: CASSQAPGQGAKGYTF. Filled out from reference TRBV7-3 and TRBJ1-2, the complete variable domain reads GAGVSQTPSNKVTEKGKYVELRCDPISGHTALYWYRQSLGQGPEFLIYFQGTGAADDSGLPNDRFFAVRPEGSVSTLKIQRTERGDSAVYLCASSQAPGQGAKGYTFGSGTRLTVV.

This clone was counted only a few times. The rearrangement uses TRBV5-1 and TRBJ2-3; the D gene could be TRBD1 or TRBD2 (5 bases each). Germline V gene lookup returns CDR1 SGHRS and CDR2 YFSETQ. The CDR3 runs 14 residues. V lost 0 bases, J lost 4 bases, and 9 bases lay in between. CDR3 region: CASSLASGPDTQYF. The CDR3 DNA is TGCGCCAGCAGCTTGGCCTCGGGACCAGATACGCAGTATTTT.

The rearrangement links TRBV19 to TRBJ2-1; D remains ambiguous. The CDR3 spans 16 residues. V lost 1 base, J lost 0 bases, and 10 bases lay in between. Germline values: CDR1 LNHDA, CDR2 SQIVND (reference sequence). The CDR3 region has the DNA TGTGCCAGTAGTATAGGCGGCGGCTACTCCTACAATGAGCAGTTCTTC. It is translated as CASSIGGGYSYNEQFF. Full variable domain (outside the CDR3, taken from reference TRBV19 and TRBJ2-1): DGGITQSPKYLFRKEGQNVTLSCEQNLNHDAMYWYRQDPGQGLRLIYYSQIVNDFQKGDIAEGYSVSREKKESFPLTVTSAQKNPTAFYLCASSIGGGYSYNEQFFGPGTRLTVL.

The chain links TRBV28 to TRBJ1-1; 8 bases fit TRBD1. CDR1 MDHEN and CDR2 SYDVKM come from the germline V gene. CDR3 length: 13 amino acids. Trimming removed 5 bases from V and 6 bases from J; junction bases left unmatched: 5. The CDR3 spells CASSTGGFPEAFF. For the CDR3, the DNA is TGTGCCAGCAGTACAGGGGGTTTCCCTGAAGCTTTCTTT.

The chain recombines TRBV4-3 with TRBJ1-5; 10 bases match TRBD1. The CDR3 is 16 residues long. In germline, CDR1 is LGHNA, CDR2 YSLEER. Trimming at V came to 0 bases and at J to 6 bases, leaving 5 bases not matched to a gene. The DNA for the CDR3 is TGCGCCAGCAGCCAAGAATGGACAGGGGGATTTCAGCCCCAGCATTTT. The encoded protein is CASSQEWTGGFQPQHF.

V usage is TRBV7-2 and J usage is TRBJ2-1, with TRBD2 as a possible D gene (6 bases). Trimming took off 4 bases at V and 8 bases at J, with 15 bases between the two ends. The CDR3 runs to 14 residues. Germline V CDR1 and CDR2: SGHTA, FQGNSA. For the CDR3, the DNA is TGTGCCAGCAGCTCCCGGGGTAGCGGAGATGAGCAGTTCTTC. Translating gives CASSSRGSGDEQFF.

This clone was observed once. The chain carries TRBV19 and TRBJ2-3, with 13 bases identical to TRBD2. CDR1 is LNHDA and CDR2 is SQIVND in the germline V gene (reference sequence). This CDR3 has 14 amino acids. The ends lost 10 bases at V and 5 bases at J; junction bases unmatched: 6. CDR3 amino acids: CAISTSGRRDTQYF. The CDR3 DNA sequence: TGTGCCATTTCGACTAGCGGGAGGAGAGATACGCAGTATTTT.